Sequencing of this T cell receptor (beta chain) was carried out in a study of blood T cell repertoires in COVID-19. Looking at the study overall: T cells, B-cell-depleted T cells, or PBMCs supplied cDNA or gDNA.

Germline V gives CDR1 MGHRA, CDR2 YSYEKL. The CDR3 has 15 amino acids. The J segment lost 5 bases and the V segment lost 3 bases, leaving 5 bases of the junction unmatched. Repertoires were generated with immunoSEQ multiplex PCR, while TCRdb's copy carries only in-frame clones and drops some. The sample has approximately 72,000 clones; 84% are singletons. On this clone itself: This sample includes further DNA sequences coding for the same CDR3.

The receptor was isolated from a man aged 50-60 years with active COVID-19. The V gene is TRBV4-1, the J gene TRBJ2-2, with 8 bases matching TRBD1. The sample consisted of peripheral blood. DNA of the CDR3: TGCGCCAGCAGCCAGGCGGACAGGGAAACCGGGGAGCTGTTTTTT. Translated, it gives CASSQADRETGELFF.